Listed below are T cell receptor beta chains from one sample, sequenced in a study of T cell responses to AZD1222 COVID-19 vaccine. Profiling relied on immunoSEQ multiplex PCR, and the TCRdb table lists in-frame clones only, not all of them. The sample yields 120,000 to 150,000 clones, approximately 90% seen once. This specimen consisted of peripheral blood, obtained on day 0 of AZD1222 vaccination. These receptors were taken from an adult in good health. Each CDR3 is given with its conserved first and last residue. A D gene is named only where the DNA matches it firmly. A row's size may be missing; if present it is once, few, many or a size class.

V gene	D gene	J gene	clone size	CDR3 protein	CDR3 DNA
TRBV27	TRBD1	TRBJ1-5	NA	CASSLDRVGNQPQHF	TGTGCCAGCAGTTTAGACAGGGTCGGCAATCAGCCCCAGCATTTT
TRBV4-1	NA	TRBJ2-1	NA	CASSQGDFSYNEQFF	TGCGCCAGCAGCCAAGGCGACTTCTCCTACAATGAGCAGTTCTTC
TRBV24-1	TRBD1	TRBJ2-2	NA	CATSDPGTGFSGELFF	TGTGCCACCAGTGATCCCGGGACAGGGTTCTCCGGGGAGCTGTTTTTT
TRBV28	NA	TRBJ1-3	once	CATCRDTGNTIYF	TGTGCCACCTGCCGGGACACTGGAAACACCATATATTTT
TRBV3-1/TRBV3-2	TRBD2	TRBJ2-5	NA	CASSQRTSGSLETQYF	TGTGCCAGCAGCCAGAGAACTAGCGGGAGTTTGGAGACCCAGTACTTC
TRBV11-3	TRBD2	TRBJ2-1	NA	CASSPSGPYNEQFF	TGTGCCAGCAGCCCTAGCGGGCCTTACAATGAGCAGTTCTTC
TRBV19	NA	TRBJ1-5	NA	CASSMGVMQPQHF	TGTGCCAGTAGTATGGGGGTTATGCAGCCCCAGCATTTT
TRBV18	NA	TRBJ1-5	NA	CASSPDRNQPQHF	TGTGCCAGCTCACCAGACAGGAATCAGCCCCAGCATTTT
TRBV28	NA	TRBJ1-2	NA	CASSLDDNYGYTF	TGTGCCAGCAGTTTAGACGATAACTATGGCTACACCTTC
TRBV5-4	NA	TRBJ2-1	NA	CASSSKSDREQFF	TGTGCCAGCAGCTCCAAGTCTGATAGGGAGCAGTTCTTC
TRBV24-1	TRBD2	TRBJ2-1	NA	CATSDSGRGNEQFF	TGTGCCACCAGTGATAGCGGGAGAGGCAATGAGCAGTTCTTC
TRBV11-2	NA	TRBJ1-1	NA	CASSFYRGAATEAFF	TGTGCCAGCAGCTTTTATAGGGGGGCGGCTACTGAAGCTTTCTTT
TRBV3-1/TRBV3-2	NA	TRBJ1-3	NA	CASSQVMYSGNTIYF	TGTGCCAGCAGCCAAGTAATGTACTCTGGAAACACCATATATTTT
TRBV15	NA	TRBJ2-3	NA	CATSEGVSKDTQYF	TGTGCCACCAGCGAGGGGGTTAGCAAAGATACGCAGTATTTT
TRBV9	NA	TRBJ2-1	once	CASSMTHEQFF	TGTGCCAGCAGCATGACTCATGAGCAGTTCTTC
TRBV19	NA	TRBJ1-2	NA	CASSPEHLVRHGYTF	TGTGCCAGTAGTCCCGAGCACTTAGTAAGGCATGGCTACACCTTC
TRBV7-2	TRBD1	TRBJ2-1	NA	CASSPDRGSYNEQFF	TGTGCCAGCAGCCCCGACAGGGGTTCCTACAATGAGCAGTTCTTC
TRBV28	TRBD1	TRBJ1-4	NA	CASRSGQGAVEKLFF	TGTGCCAGCAGATCCGGACAGGGGGCGGTGGAAAAACTGTTTTTT
TRBV5-4	NA	TRBJ2-7	few	CASSWGAGSYEQYF	TGTGCCAGCAGCTGGGGGGCAGGGTCCTACGAGCAGTACTTC
TRBV6-5	NA	TRBJ1-2	NA	CASRLNPWGDYGYTF	TGTGCCAGCAGACTAAACCCCTGGGGGGACTATGGCTACACCTTC
TRBV18	NA	TRBJ2-3	NA	CASSQGITDTQYF	TGTGCCAGCTCACAGGGTATCACAGATACGCAGTATTTT
TRBV2	NA	TRBJ2-2	NA	CASSGDATGELFF	TGTGCCAGCAGTGGGGACGCCACCGGGGAGCTGTTTTTT
TRBV3-1/TRBV3-2	TRBD1	TRBJ1-4	NA	CASRARGKLFF	TGTGCCAGCAGGGCCAGGGGGAAACTGTTTTTT
TRBV7-2	NA	TRBJ2-7	NA	CASSLRQSSYEQYF	TGTGCCAGCAGCTTACGTCAGAGCTCCTACGAGCAGTACTTC
TRBV6-1	NA	TRBJ1-2	NA	CASSDPGLHYGYTF	TGTGCCAGCAGTGACCCAGGGCTCCACTATGGCTACACCTTC
TRBV4-1	TRBD2	TRBJ2-3	NA	CASSHAVGTSGTDTQYF	TGCGCCAGCAGCCACGCCGTAGGGACTAGCGGCACAGATACGCAGTATTTT
TRBV30	NA	TRBJ1-4	NA	CAWGPLATNEKLFF	TGTGCCTGGGGTCCGTTGGCAACTAATGAAAAACTGTTTTTT
TRBV9	NA	TRBJ2-1	NA	CASSARGANNEQFF	TGTGCCAGCAGCGCCAGGGGCGCCAACAATGAGCAGTTCTTC
TRBV4-1	TRBD1	TRBJ1-2	NA	CASSHLDRDHYGYTF	TGCGCCAGCAGCCACCTCGACAGGGATCACTATGGCTACACCTTC
TRBV24-1	NA	TRBJ1-5	NA	CATSEVEEPQHF	TGTGCCACCAGTGAGGTCGAGGAGCCCCAGCATTTT
TRBV7-9	TRBD2	TRBJ2-3	NA	CASSSRGLAGNTQYF	TGTGCCAGCAGCTCTAGAGGACTAGCGGGAAATACGCAGTATTTT
TRBV2	NA	TRBJ1-5	NA	CASGGVGNQPQHF	TGTGCCAGTGGGGGGGTTGGCAATCAGCCCCAGCATTTT
TRBV7-9	NA	TRBJ1-5	NA	CASSQDSLNQPQHF	TGTGCCAGCAGCCAGGACAGCCTAAATCAGCCCCAGCATTTT
TRBV4-2	TRBD2	TRBJ2-3	NA	CASSSTSGRGDTQYF	TGTGCCAGCAGCAGCACTAGCGGGAGGGGAGATACGCAGTATTTT
TRBV28	NA	TRBJ1-4	NA	CASLTAASNEKLFF	TGTGCCAGCCTCACGGCGGCGAGTAATGAAAAACTGTTTTTT
TRBV2	TRBD2	TRBJ2-3	NA	CASSPGLATDTQYF	TGTGCCAGCAGTCCGGGACTAGCCACAGATACGCAGTATTTT
TRBV5-4	NA	TRBJ1-2	once	CASSLDSNYGYTF	TGTGCCAGCAGCCTCGACAGCAACTATGGCTACACCTTC
TRBV6-5	TRBD1	TRBJ1-2	NA	CASWTGGIYGYTF	TGTGCCAGCTGGACAGGGGGTATCTATGGCTACACCTTC
TRBV5-8	NA	TRBJ1-2	NA	CASSYRIGAPYGYTF	TGTGCCAGCAGCTATCGGATAGGGGCACCTTATGGCTACACCTTC
TRBV24-1	TRBD2	TRBJ2-1	few	CATTPTSYGGTSGDEQFF	TGTGCCACCACCCCCACATCGTACGGGGGGACTAGCGGTGATGAGCAGTTCTTC
TRBV7-6	NA	TRBJ2-3	NA	CASSPRGSIADTQYF	TGTGCCAGCAGCCCTAGGGGTAGCATCGCAGATACGCAGTATTTT
TRBV5-4	NA	TRBJ2-5	NA	CASSLRGPETQYF	TGTGCCAGCAGCCTCAGGGGCCCAGAGACCCAGTACTTC
TRBV5-6	TRBD1	TRBJ1-4	NA	CASSAQGGANEKLFF	TGTGCCAGCAGCGCCCAGGGGGGGGCGAATGAAAAACTGTTTTTT
TRBV2	NA	TRBJ2-1	NA	CASSERAWEQFF	TGTGCCAGCAGTGAACGGGCGTGGGAGCAGTTCTTC
TRBV11-3	NA	TRBJ2-7	NA	CASTRGGTPYEQYF	TGTGCCAGCACCCGAGGCGGGACTCCTTACGAGCAGTACTTC
TRBV7-2	NA	TRBJ1-3	NA	CASSLAGWGNTIYF	TGTGCCAGCAGCTTAGCGGGGTGGGGAAACACCATATATTTT
TRBV18	NA	TRBJ1-1	NA	CASSPNLNTEAFF	TGTGCCAGCTCACCAAATCTGAACACTGAAGCTTTCTTT
TRBV11-2	TRBD2	TRBJ2-7	NA	CASSFTGGYEQYF	TGTGCCAGCAGCTTCACGGGAGGCTACGAGCAGTACTTC
TRBV5-8	NA	TRBJ1-5	NA	CASIQKWGQPQHF	TGTGCCAGCATTCAAAAGTGGGGTCAGCCCCAGCATTTT
TRBV6-5	NA	TRBJ2-1	NA	CASGSYNEQFF	TGTGCCAGCGGATCCTACAATGAGCAGTTCTTC